The present entry profiles one T cell receptor beta chain with its context. These data belong to a study of blood T cell repertoires in COVID-19. Study-level information: Whether acute or convalescent, the COVID-19 samples came from the United States, Italy and Spain. The analysed material was cDNA or gDNA that came from T cells, B-cell-depleted T cells, or PBMCs.

Authors' processing steps: From reference gene primer amplification, estimates of nucleated cell counts were derived. The protocol was immunoSEQ multiplex PCR, while the TCRdb copy is restricted to in-frame clones and leaves out a portion. V and J calls plus clone size are reproduced from that table; the DNA served to infer D and trimming. The table lists fewer than 350,000 clones, approximately 87% of them singletons. This CDR3 is 15 amino acids long. V was pared by 1 base and J by 3 bases, with 4 bases of the junction left unmatched. Germline values: CDR1 SEHNR, CDR2 FQNEAQ (reference sequence). The sequence was collected from a woman aged 45-60 years who had recovered from COVID-19. The specimen was peripheral blood. V is TRBV7-9 and J is TRBJ1-2, with 8 bases identical to TRBD1. In DNA form, the CDR3 reads TGTGCCAGCAGCTTAGGCAGGGGGCTGGACTATGGCTACACCTTC. Translation: CASSLGRGLDYGYTF.